Listed below are T cell receptor beta chains from one sample, sequenced in a study of cytomegalovirus exposure and HLA in healthy donors. Sequencing used immunoSEQ multiplex PCR; TCRdb keeps in-frame clones, though not all of them. The table lists more than 95,000 clones, about 69% of them singletons. Sample: PBMCs. The receptor source for this set is a man between 35 and 55 years old in good health and CMV-seronegative. Each CDR3 is given with its conserved first and last residue. The order of the fields is D gene, clone size, V gene, J gene, CDR3 length, CDR3 DNA, CDR3 protein. The D gene is left open where the match is weak. Size values are once, few and many counts, or a class for expanded clones, and some rows have none.

NA,NA,TRBV6-5,TRBJ2-5,13,TGTGCCAGCAGTTACGGGCAGGGAGAGACCCAGTACTTC,CASSYGQGETQYF
NA,NA,TRBV5-1,TRBJ1-1,14,TGCGCCAGCAGCTGGAGCGGGGGGAACACTGAAGCTTTCTTT,CASSWSGGNTEAFF
TRBD2,once,TRBV29-1,TRBJ2-4,16,TGCAGCGTTGGCGGACTAGCGGGAGAGTTCAAAAACATTCAGTACTTC,CSVGGLAGEFKNIQYF
NA,NA,TRBV6-1,TRBJ1-3,13,TGTGCCAGCAATCAGGGTGCTGGAAACACCATATATTTT,CASNQGAGNTIYF
TRBD1,NA,TRBV4-1,TRBJ2-7,16,TGCGCCAGCAGCCAAGATCTTGGGACAGGGATCCACGAGCAGTACTTC,CASSQDLGTGIHEQYF
TRBD1,NA,TRBV7-9,TRBJ2-7,14,TGTGCCAGCAGCCCCCGGGACAGAACCTACGAGCAGTACTTC,CASSPRDRTYEQYF
TRBD2,NA,TRBV2,TRBJ2-7,15,TGTGCCAGCAGTTCTAGCGGGGGGGCCCCCCGCGAGCAGTACTTC,CASSSSGGAPREQYF
NA,NA,TRBV7-2,TRBJ1-2,13,TGTGCCAGCAGCTTAGGACGGGACTATGGCTACACCTTC,CASSLGRDYGYTF
TRBD2,NA,TRBV9,TRBJ2-2,19,TGTGCCAGCAGCGCCCAGAAGTTAGCGGGAGTGTTGGGCACCGGGGAGCTGTTTTTT,CASSAQKLAGVLGTGELFF
NA,once,TRBV6-5,TRBJ2-2,15,TGTGCCAGCAGTTACTCGGGGCTCTCCACCGGGGAGCTGTTTTTT,CASSYSGLSTGELFF
NA,NA,TRBV4-1,TRBJ1-1,15,TGCGCCAGCAGCCAAGATTGGGCAGGGAACACTGAAGCTTTCTTT,CASSQDWAGNTEAFF